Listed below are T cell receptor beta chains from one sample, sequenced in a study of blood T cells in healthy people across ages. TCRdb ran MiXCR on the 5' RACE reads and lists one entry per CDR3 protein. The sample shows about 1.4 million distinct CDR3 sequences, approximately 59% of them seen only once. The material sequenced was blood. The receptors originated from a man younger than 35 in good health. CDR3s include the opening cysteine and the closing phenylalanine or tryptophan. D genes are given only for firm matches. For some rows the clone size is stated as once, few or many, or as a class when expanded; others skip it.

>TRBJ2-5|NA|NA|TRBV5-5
TGTGCCAGCAGCTCCCGGGACGGGCGACAAGAGACCCAGTACTTC
CASSSRDGRQETQYF
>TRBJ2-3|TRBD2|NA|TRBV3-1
TGTGCCAGCAGCCCGCCCGGAGGGCTAGCGGGGGGTACGCAGTATTTT
CASSPPGGLAGGTQYF
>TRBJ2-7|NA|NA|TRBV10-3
TGTGCCATCAGTGAGTCAATAACAGACCCCTACGAGCAGTACTTC
CAISESITDPYEQYF
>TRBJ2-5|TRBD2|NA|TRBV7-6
TGTGCCAGCAGCTTGACTAGCGGGAGGGTAGGTGAGACCCAGTACTTC
CASSLTSGRVGETQYF
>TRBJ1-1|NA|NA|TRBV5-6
TGTGCCAGCAGCTTGGCATGGAACTTGACGAACACTGAAGCTTTCTTT
CASSLAWNLTNTEAFF
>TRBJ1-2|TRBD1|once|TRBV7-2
TGTGCCAGCAGCTCCAGGGGGACAGGAAGTTTCGGCGGCTACACCTTC
CASSSRGTGSFGGYTF
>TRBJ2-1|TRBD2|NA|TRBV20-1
TGCAGTGCTTCGGGACTAGCGGAAGATGAGCAGTTCTTC
CSASGLAEDEQFF
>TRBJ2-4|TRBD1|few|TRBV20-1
TGCAGTGCTAGACCGACAGGGGTGAACATTCAGTACTTC
CSARPTGVNIQYF
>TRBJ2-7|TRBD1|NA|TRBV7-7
TGTGCCAGCAGCTTAGGACAGGGGCTCTCCTACAATGAGCAGTACTTC
CASSLGQGLSYNEQYF
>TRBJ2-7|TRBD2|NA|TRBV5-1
TGCGCCAGCAGCTTGTTTGCGCGGGAGCGCCCCTACGAGCAGTACTTC
CASSLFARERPYEQYF
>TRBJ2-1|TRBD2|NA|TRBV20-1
TGCAGTGCTAGAGGGGGGGGAGTGCCTTTTGATGAGCAGTTCTTC
CSARGGGVPFDEQFF
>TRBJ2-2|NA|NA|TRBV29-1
TGCAGCGTTGAAATCGGGCCGCGGGGCACCGGGGAGCTGTTTTTT
CSVEIGPRGTGELFF
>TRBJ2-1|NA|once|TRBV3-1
TGTGCCAGCAGCCAAGAGGACTGGCAACAGTTCTTC
CASSQEDWQQFF
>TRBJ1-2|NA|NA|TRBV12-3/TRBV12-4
TGTGCCAGCAGTCCAGACCTTGGGAATGGCTACACCTTC
CASSPDLGNGYTF
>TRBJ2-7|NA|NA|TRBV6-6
TGTGCCAGCAAGCTACAGGGAGGCTACGAGCAGTACTTC
CASKLQGGYEQYF